This T cell receptor (beta chain) was identified during a study of cytomegalovirus exposure and HLA in healthy donors. The donors were in the roughly 130-subject validation cohort; that cohort was separate from the roughly 660-subject first cohort. Concerning this clone itself: Antigen: not known.

Profiling relied on immunoSEQ multiplex PCR, and the TCRdb table lists in-frame clones only, not all of them. Of around 86,000 clones listed, roughly 92% are singletons. Regarding the study as a whole: One later analysis, an examination of the roughly 130 validation repertoires, found that first-cohort TCR clusters tended to co-occur in them. Researchers reported that a few CMV-associated chains were confirmed in vitro as CMV antigen-specific.

This TCR was recovered from a woman younger than 45 in good health and CMV-seropositive. Sequenced sample: PBMCs.

The CDR3 reads CATSTRTASGETQYF. CDR3 bases: TGTGCCACCAGCACTAGGACCGCCTCGGGGGAGACCCAGTACTTC. J is TRBJ2-5 and V is TRBV15; maybe TRBD2 (5 bases). CDR1 is LNHNV, CDR2 YYDKDF, per germline (reference sequence). Trimming removed 4 bases from V and 5 bases from J, with 17 bases in between. The CDR3 has 15 amino acids.